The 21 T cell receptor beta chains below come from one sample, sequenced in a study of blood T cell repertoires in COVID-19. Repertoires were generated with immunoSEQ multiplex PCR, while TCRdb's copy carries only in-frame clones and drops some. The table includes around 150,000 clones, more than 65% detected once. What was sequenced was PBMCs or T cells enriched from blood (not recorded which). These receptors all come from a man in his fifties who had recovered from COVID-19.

Here the CDR3 DNA reads TGCAGCGGGGTCAATCCGGGACAGCAAGCTTTCTTT. It encodes CSGVNPGQQAFF. The chain couples TRBV29-1 to TRBJ1-1; 7 nucleotides line up with TRBD1. The germline V gene encodes CDR1 SQVTM and CDR2 ANQGSEA. This CDR3 has 12 residues. With 7 bases clipped from V and 9 bases from J, the junction kept 11 bases outside the gene matches.

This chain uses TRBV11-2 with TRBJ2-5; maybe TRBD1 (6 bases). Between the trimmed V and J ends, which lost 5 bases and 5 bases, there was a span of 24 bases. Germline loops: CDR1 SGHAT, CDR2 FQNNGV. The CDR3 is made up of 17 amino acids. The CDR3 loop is CASSVYRDTTRGETQYF. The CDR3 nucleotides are TGTGCCAGCAGCGTTTACCGGGACACGACAAGGGGGGAGACCCAGTACTTC.

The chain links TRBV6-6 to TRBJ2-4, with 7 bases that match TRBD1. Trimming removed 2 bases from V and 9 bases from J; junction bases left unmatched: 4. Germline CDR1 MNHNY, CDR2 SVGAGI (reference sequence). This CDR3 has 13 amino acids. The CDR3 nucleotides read TGTGCCAGCAGTTACCGACAGGGCGGCATTCAGTACTTC. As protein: CASSYRQGGIQYF.

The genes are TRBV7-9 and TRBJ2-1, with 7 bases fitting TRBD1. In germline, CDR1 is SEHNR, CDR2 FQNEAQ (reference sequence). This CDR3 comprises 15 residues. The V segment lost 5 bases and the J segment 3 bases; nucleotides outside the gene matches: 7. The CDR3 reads CASSLLRGIYNEQFF. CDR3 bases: TGTGCCAGCAGCCTCCTCAGGGGGATCTACAATGAGCAGTTCTTC.

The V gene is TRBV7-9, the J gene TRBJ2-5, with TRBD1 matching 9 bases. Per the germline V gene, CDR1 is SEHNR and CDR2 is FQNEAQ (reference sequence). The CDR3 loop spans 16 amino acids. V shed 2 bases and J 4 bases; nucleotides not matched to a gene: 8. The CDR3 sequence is CASSLFSGQGTETQYF. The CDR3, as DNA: TGTGCCAGCAGCTTATTCTCGGGACAGGGTACAGAGACCCAGTACTTC.

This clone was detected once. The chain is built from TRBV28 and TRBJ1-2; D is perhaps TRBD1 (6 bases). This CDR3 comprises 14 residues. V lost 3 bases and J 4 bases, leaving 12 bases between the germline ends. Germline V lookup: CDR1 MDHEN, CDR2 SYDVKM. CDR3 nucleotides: TGTGCCAGCAGTTTCCAGGGGCGCGGCTATGGCTACACCTTC. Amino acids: CASSFQGRGYGYTF.

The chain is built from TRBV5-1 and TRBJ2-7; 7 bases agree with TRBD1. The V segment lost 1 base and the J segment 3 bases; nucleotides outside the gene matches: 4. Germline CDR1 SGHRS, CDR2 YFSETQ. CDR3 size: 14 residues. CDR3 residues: CASSLPGQNYEQYF. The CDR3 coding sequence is TGCGCCAGCAGCTTGCCGGGACAGAACTACGAGCAGTACTTC.

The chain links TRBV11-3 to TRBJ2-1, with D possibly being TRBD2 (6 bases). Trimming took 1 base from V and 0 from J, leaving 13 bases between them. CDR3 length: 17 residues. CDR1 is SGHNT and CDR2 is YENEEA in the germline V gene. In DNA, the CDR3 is TGTGCCAGCAGCTTAGGGGGCGGGGAAAGCTCCTACAATGAGCAGTTCTTC. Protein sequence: CASSLGGGESSYNEQFF.

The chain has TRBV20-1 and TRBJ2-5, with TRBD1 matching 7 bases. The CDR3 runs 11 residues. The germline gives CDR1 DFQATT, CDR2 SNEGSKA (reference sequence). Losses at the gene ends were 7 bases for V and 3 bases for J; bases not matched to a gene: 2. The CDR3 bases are TGCAGTGGACAGGGAGAAGAGACCCAGTACTTC. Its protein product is CSGQGEETQYF.

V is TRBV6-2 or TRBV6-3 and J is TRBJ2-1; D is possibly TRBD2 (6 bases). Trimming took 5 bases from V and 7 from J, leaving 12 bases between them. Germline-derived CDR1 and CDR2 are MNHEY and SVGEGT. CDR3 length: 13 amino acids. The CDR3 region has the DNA TGTGCCAGCAGTCCCGGAGGGAGGAATGAGCAGTTCTTC. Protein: CASSPGGRNEQFF.

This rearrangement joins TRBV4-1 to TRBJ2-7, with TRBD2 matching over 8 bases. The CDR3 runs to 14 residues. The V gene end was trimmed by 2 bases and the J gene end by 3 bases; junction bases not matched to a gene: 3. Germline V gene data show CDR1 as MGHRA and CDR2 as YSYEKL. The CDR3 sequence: CASSQSLAGYEQYF. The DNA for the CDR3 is TGCGCCAGCAGCCAATCTCTAGCGGGCTACGAGCAGTACTTC.

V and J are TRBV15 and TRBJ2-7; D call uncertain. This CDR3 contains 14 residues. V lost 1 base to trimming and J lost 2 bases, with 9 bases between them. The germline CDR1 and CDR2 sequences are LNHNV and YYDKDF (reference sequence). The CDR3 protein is CATSRGSDTYEQYF. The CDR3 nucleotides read TGTGCCACCAGCAGAGGTTCAGACACCTACGAGCAGTACTTC. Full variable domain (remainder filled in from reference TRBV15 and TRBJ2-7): DAMVIQNPRYQVTQFGKPVTLSCSQTLNHNVMYWYQQKSSQAPKLLFHYYDKDFNNEADTPDNFQSRRPNTSFCFLDIRSPGLGDTAMYLCATSRGSDTYEQYFGPGTRLTVT.

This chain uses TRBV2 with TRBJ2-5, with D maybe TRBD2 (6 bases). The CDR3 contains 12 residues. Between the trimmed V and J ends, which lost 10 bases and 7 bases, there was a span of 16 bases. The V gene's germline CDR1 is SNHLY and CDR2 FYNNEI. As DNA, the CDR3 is TGTGCCACATCGGGCGGGACCGGGACCCAGTACTTC. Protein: CATSGGTGTQYF.

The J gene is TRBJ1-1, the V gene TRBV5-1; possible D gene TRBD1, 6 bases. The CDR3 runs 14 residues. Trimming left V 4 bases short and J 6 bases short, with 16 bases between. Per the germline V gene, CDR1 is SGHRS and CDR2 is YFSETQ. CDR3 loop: CASSLGQIGSEAFF. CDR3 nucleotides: TGCGCCAGCAGCCTAGGACAGATAGGTTCTGAAGCTTTCTTT.

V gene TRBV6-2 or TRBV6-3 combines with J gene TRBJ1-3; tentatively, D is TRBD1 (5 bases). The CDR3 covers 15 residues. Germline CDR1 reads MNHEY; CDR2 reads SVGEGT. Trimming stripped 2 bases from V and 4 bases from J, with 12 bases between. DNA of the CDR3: TGTGCCAGCAGTTACAACGTCAGGGTCGGAAACACCATATATTTT. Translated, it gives CASSYNVRVGNTIYF.

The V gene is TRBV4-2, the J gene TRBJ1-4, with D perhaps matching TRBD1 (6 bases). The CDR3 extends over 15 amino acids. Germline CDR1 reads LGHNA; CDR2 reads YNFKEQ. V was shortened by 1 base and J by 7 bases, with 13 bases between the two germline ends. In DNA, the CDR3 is TGTGCCAGCAGCCAAGGGACAGCCGTGGGTGAAAAACTGTTTTTT. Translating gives CASSQGTAVGEKLFF.

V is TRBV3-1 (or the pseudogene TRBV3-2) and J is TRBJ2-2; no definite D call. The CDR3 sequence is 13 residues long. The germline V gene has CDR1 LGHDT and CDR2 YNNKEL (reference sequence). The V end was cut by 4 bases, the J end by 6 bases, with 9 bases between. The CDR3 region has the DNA TGTGCCAGCAGCCTACAGACCGCCGGGGAGCTGTTTTTT. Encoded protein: CASSLQTAGELFF.

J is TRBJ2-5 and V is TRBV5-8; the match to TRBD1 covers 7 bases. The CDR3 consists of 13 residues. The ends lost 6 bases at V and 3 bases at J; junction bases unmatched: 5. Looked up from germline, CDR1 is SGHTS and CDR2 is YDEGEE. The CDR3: CASTYDREETQYF. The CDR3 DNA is TGTGCCAGCACCTATGACAGGGAAGAGACCCAGTACTTC.

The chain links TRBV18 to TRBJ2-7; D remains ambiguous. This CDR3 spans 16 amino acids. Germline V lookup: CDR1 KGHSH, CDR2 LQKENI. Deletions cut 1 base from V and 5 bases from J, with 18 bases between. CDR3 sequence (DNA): TGTGCCAGCTCACCACTCCCTAAGGCAGTCGGAGACGAGCAGTACTTC. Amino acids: CASSPLPKAVGDEQYF.

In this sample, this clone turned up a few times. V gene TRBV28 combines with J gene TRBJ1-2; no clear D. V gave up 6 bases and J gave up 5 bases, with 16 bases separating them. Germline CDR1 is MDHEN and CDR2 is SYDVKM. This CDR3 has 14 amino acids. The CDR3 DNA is TGTGCCAGCAGCCCATACGGGCGGGCGTATGGCTACACCTTC. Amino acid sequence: CASSPYGRAYGYTF.

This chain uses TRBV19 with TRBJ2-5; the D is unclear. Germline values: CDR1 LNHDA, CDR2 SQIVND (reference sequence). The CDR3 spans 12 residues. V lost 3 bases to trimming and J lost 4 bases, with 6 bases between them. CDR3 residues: CASSMFGETQYF. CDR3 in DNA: TGTGCCAGTAGTATGTTCGGAGAGACCCAGTACTTC.